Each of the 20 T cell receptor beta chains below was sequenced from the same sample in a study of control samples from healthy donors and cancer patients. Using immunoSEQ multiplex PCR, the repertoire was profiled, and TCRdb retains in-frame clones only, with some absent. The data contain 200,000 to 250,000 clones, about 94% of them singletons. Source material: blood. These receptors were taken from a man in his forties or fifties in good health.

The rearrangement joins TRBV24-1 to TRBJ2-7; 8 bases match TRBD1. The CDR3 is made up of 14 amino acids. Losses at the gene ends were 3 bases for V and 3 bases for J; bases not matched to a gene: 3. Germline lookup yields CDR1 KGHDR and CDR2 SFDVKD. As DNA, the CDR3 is TGTGCCACCAGTGATCCGGACAGGGACTACGAGCAGTACTTC. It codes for CATSDPDRDYEQYF.

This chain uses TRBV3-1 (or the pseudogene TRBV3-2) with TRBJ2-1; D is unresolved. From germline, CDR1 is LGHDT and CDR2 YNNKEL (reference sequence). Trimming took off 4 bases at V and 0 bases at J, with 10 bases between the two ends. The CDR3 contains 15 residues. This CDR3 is CASSRAPISYNEQFF. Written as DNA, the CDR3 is TGTGCCAGCAGCCGGGCGCCAATCTCCTACAATGAGCAGTTCTTC.

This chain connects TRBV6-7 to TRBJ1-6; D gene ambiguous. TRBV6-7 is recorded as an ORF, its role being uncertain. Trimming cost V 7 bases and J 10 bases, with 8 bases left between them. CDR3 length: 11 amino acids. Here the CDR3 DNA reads TGTGCCAGCAATTGCCGCTCACCCCTCCACTTT. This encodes CASNCRSPLHF.

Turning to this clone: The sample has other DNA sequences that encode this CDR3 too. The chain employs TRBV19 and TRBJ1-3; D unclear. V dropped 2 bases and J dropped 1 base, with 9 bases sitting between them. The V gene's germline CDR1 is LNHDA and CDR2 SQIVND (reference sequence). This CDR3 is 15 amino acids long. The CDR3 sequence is CASSINRASGNTIYF. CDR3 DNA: TGTGCCAGTAGTATAAACCGGGCGTCTGGAAACACCATATATTTT.

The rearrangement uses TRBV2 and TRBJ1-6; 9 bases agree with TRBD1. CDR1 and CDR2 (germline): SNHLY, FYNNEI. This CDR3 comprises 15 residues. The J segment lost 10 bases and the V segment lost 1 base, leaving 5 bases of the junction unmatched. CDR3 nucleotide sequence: TGTGCCAGCAGTGAAGTGGGACAGGGAGGATCACCCCTCCACTTT. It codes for CASSEVGQGGSPLHF.

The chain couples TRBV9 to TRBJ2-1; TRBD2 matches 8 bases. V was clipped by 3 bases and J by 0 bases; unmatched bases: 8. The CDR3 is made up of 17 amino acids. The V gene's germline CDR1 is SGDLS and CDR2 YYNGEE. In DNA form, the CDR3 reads TGTGCCAGCAGCGCCTCAGGGCGGGGGGCCTCCTACAATGAGCAGTTCTTC. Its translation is CASSASGRGASYNEQFF. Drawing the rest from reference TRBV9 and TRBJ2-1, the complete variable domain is DSGVTQTPKHLITATGQRVTLRCSPRSGDLSVYWYQQSLDQGLQFLIQYYNGEERAKGNILERFSAQQFPDLHSELNLSSLELGDSALYFCASSASGRGASYNEQFFGPGTRLTVL.

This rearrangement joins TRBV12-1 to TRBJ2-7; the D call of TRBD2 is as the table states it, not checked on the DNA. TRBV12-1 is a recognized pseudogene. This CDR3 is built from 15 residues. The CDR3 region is CASSQLAGGPYEQYF. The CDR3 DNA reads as TGTGCCAGCAGCCAACTAGCGGGGGGGCCTTACGAGCAGTACTTC.

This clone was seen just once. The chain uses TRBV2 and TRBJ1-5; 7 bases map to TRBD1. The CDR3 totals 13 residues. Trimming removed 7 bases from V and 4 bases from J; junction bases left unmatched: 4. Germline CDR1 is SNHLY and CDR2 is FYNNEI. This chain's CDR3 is CASTRDRNQPQHF. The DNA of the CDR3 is TGTGCCAGCACGCGGGACAGAAATCAGCCCCAGCATTTT.

CDR3 in amino acids: CASSQELGAPFYGYTF. CDR3 DNA sequence: TGTGCCAGCAGCCAAGAACTGGGGGCCCCCTTCTATGGCTACACCTTC. This sequence joins TRBV3-1 (or the pseudogene TRBV3-2) and TRBJ1-2; D might be TRBD1 (6 bases). The germline V gene encodes CDR1 LGHDT and CDR2 YNNKEL (reference sequence). CDR3 size: 16 residues. V lost 0 bases and J lost 4, with 15 bases in between.

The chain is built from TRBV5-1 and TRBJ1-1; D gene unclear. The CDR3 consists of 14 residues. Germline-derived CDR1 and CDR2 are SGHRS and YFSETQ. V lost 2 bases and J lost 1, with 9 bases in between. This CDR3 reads CASSFLGANTEAFF. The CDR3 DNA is TGCGCCAGCAGCTTCTTAGGAGCGAACACTGAAGCTTTCTTT.

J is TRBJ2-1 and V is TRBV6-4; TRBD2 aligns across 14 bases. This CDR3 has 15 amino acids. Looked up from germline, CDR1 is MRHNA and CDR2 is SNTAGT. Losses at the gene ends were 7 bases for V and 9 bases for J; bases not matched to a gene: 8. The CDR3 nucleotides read TGTGCCAGCACCATGACTAGCGGGGGGGCCGGTGAGCAGTTCTTC. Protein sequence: CASTMTSGGAGEQFF.

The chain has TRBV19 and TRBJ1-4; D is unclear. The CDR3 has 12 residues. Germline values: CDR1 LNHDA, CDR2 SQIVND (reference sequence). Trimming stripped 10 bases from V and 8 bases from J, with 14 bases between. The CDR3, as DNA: TGTGCCATTTCAGGAGCCGGGGAAAAACTGTTTTTT. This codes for CAISGAGEKLFF.

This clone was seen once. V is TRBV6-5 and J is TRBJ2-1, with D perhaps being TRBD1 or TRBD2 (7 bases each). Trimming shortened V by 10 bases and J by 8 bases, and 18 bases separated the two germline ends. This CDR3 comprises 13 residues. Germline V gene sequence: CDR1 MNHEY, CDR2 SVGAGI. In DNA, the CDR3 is TGTGCCACCGCCAGGGGGGGCGACTATGAGCAGTTCTTC. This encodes CATARGGDYEQFF.

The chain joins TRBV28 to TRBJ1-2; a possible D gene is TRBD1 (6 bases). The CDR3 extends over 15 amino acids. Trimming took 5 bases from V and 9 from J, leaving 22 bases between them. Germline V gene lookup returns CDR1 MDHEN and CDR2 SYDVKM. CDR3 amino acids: CASSVTGPGGIRYTF. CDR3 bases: TGTGCCAGCAGTGTCACAGGGCCGGGGGGTATTCGCTACACCTTC.

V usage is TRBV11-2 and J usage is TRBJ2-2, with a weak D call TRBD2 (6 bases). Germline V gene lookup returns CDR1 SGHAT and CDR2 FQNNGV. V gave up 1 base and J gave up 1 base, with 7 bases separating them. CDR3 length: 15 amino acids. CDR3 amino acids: CASSLAGENTGELFF. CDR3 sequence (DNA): TGTGCCAGCAGCTTAGCGGGAGAGAACACCGGGGAGCTGTTTTTT.

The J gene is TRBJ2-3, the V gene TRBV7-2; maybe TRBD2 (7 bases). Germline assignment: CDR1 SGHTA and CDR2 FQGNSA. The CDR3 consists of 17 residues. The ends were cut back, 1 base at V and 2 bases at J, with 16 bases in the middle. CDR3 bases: TGTGCCAGCAGCTTAGGCGGGGGCCTACTCCTCACAGATACGCAGTATTTT. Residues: CASSLGGGLLLTDTQYF.

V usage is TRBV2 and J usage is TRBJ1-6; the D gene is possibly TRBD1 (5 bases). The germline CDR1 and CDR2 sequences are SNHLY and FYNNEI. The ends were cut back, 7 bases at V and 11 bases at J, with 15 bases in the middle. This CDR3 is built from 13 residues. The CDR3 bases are TGTGCCAGCAAACAGACCGGGGGGACACCCCTCCACTTT. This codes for CASKQTGGTPLHF. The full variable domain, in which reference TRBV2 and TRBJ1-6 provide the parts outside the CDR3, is EPEVTQTPSHQVTQMGQEVILRCVPISNHLYFYWYRQILGQKVEFLVSFYNNEISEKSEIFDDQFSVERPDGSNFTLKIRSTKLEDSAMYFCASKQTGGTPLHFGNGTRLTVT.

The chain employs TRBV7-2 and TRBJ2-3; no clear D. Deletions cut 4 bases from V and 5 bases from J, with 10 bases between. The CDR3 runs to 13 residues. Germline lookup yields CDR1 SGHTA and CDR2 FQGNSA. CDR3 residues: CASSSPFLDTQYF. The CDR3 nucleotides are TGTGCCAGCAGCTCCCCTTTTCTAGATACGCAGTATTTT.

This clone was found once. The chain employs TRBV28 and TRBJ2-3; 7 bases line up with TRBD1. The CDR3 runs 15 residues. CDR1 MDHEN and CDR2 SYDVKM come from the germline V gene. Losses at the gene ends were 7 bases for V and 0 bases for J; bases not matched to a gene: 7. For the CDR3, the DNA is TGTGCCAGCATCCCGGGACAGACTAGCACAGATACGCAGTATTTT. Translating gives CASIPGQTSTDTQYF.

CDR3 sequence reads: CASSAGTSGGEGTQYF. The CDR3 nucleotides are TGTGCCAGCAGCGCCGGGACTAGCGGGGGGGAAGGGACCCAGTACTTC. This chain connects TRBV21-1 to TRBJ2-5; the table assigns TRBD2, which was not confirmed against the DNA. TRBV21-1 is a pseudogene locus. CDR3 length: 16 amino acids.